Listed below are T cell receptor beta chains from one sample, sequenced in a study of T cells in Graves' hyperthyroidism and ophthalmopathy. TCRdb used MiXCR to reprocess the multiplex PCR reads, holding one entry per CDR3 protein. The sample comprises under 300,000 distinct CDR3 sequences, about an eighth of which are singletons, and roughly 7.5% rests with the top ten. Sample: blood. These receptor sequences come from a woman aged 25 to 39 with Graves' hyperthyroidism that later progressed to Graves' ophthalmopathy. Each CDR3 is given with its conserved first and last residue. D genes are given only for firm matches. The size entry is marked missing in some rows and otherwise reads once, few, many or a size class.

CDR3	DNA	D	J	V	size
CASSLATGAKAGANVLTF	TGTGCCAGCAGCTTAGCGACAGGGGCTAAGGCTGGGGCCAACGTCCTGACTTTC	TRBD1	TRBJ2-6	TRBV7-6	many
CASDGDSNTGELFF	TGTGCCAGCGACGGGGATAGCAACACCGGGGAGCTGTTTTTT	-	TRBJ2-2	TRBV2	few
CASSLVRSSYEQYF	TGTGCCAGCAGCTTAGTGCGAAGCTCCTACGAGCAGTACTTC	-	TRBJ2-7	TRBV7-2	-
CASSLFGDGYGYTF	TGTGCCAGCAGTTTATTCGGGGATGGCTATGGCTACACCTTC	-	TRBJ1-2	TRBV27	many
CASSLALRYSGRLADTQYF	TGTGCCAGCAGCTTAGCCCTACGCTATAGCGGGAGATTGGCTGATACGCAGTATTTT	TRBD2	TRBJ2-3	TRBV7-2	many
CASSSDRAAGELFF	TGTGCTAGCAGCTCAGACAGGGCGGCCGGGGAGCTGTTTTTT	TRBD1	TRBJ2-2	TRBV7-7	-
CASSLRLTIAGGDSDEQFF	TGTGCCAGCAGCCTACGACTGACTATAGCGGGAGGGGATAGTGATGAGCAGTTCTTC	TRBD2	TRBJ2-1	TRBV7-2	many
CATSDFQIPSRLTDTQYF	TGTGCCACCAGTGATTTTCAGATACCCAGTCGACTCACAGATACGCAGTATTTT	-	TRBJ2-3	TRBV24-1	many
CASSGGQGRVDTQYF	TGCGCCAGCAGCGGGGGACAGGGAAGAGTAGATACGCAGTATTTT	TRBD1	TRBJ2-3	TRBV5-1	few
CSARDRIAATTNEKLFF	TGCAGTGCTAGAGATCGGATAGCCGCAACAACTAATGAAAAACTGTTTTTT	-	TRBJ1-4	TRBV20-1	many
CAWSNKAGGEETQYF	TGTGCCTGGAGTAATAAGGCAGGGGGCGAGGAGACCCAGTACTTC	TRBD1	TRBJ2-5	TRBV30	many
CASSYLAGGSGELFF	TGTGCCAGCAGTTACTTAGCGGGAGGTTCAGGGGAGCTGTTTTTT	TRBD2	TRBJ2-2	TRBV6-2/TRBV6-3	few
CASRGLAGEKKSTDTQYF	TGTGCCAGCAGGGGGCTAGCGGGGGAGAAAAAGAGCACAGATACGCAGTATTTT	TRBD2	TRBJ2-3	TRBV12-3/TRBV12-4	many
CAISELAGEVSGELFF	TGTGCCATCAGTGAGTTGGCAGGCGAAGTCAGCGGGGAGCTGTTTTTT	-	TRBJ2-2	TRBV10-3	many
CASSYALGYEQYF	TGTGCCAGCAGTTACGCTCTAGGTTACGAGCAGTACTTC	-	TRBJ2-7	TRBV6-5	many
CAWKPIEKETQYF	TGTGCCTGGAAACCGATTGAGAAAGAGACCCAGTACTTC	-	TRBJ2-5	TRBV30	many
CASSFSVRNDWATEAFF	TGTGCCAGCAGTTTCTCAGTTCGCAACGACTGGGCCACTGAAGCTTTCTTT	-	TRBJ1-1	TRBV28	many
CASSLAWTSGYNEQFF	TGTGCCAGCAGCTTAGCTTGGACTAGCGGTTACAATGAGCAGTTCTTC	TRBD2	TRBJ2-1	TRBV7-2	many
CASSSGLDFLNEQYF	TGTGCCAGCAGTTCAGGTCTGGACTTTTTGAACGAGCAGTACTTC	-	TRBJ2-7	TRBV12-3/TRBV12-4	many
CASSILGTQYF	TGTGCCAGCAGCATCCTTGGGACCCAGTACTTC	-	TRBJ2-5	TRBV11-2	-
CASSSTREAPGANVLTF	TGTGCCAGCAGTTCAACCAGGGAAGCCCCTGGGGCCAACGTCCTGACTTTC	-	TRBJ2-6	TRBV12-3/TRBV12-4	-
CASSQDRGGGTQYF	TGCGCCAGCAGCCAAGATCGGGGGGGAGGGACCCAGTACTTC	TRBD2	TRBJ2-5	TRBV4-3	-
CAWSVNPYSYEQYF	TGTGCCTGGAGTGTAAACCCGTACTCCTACGAGCAGTACTTC	-	TRBJ2-7	TRBV30	many
CASRRGLAGGSYNEQFF	TGTGCCAGCAGACGGGGACTAGCGGGAGGCTCCTACAATGAGCAGTTCTTC	TRBD2	TRBJ2-1	TRBV6-1	many
CASSVGGQNNEKLFF	TGTGCCAGCAGCGTAGGGGGACAGAACAATGAAAAACTGTTTTTT	TRBD1	TRBJ1-4	TRBV9	many
CASSQGRAGELFF	TGTGCCAGCAGCCAAGGGAGAGCCGGGGAGCTGTTTTTT	-	TRBJ2-2	TRBV3-1	many
CASSVDYYEQYF	TGTGCCAGCAGTGTCGATTACTACGAGCAGTACTTC	-	TRBJ2-7	TRBV2	many
CASSRVSGETQYF	TGTGCCAGCAGCCGTGTTAGCGGGGAGACCCAGTACTTC	TRBD2	TRBJ2-5	TRBV6-1	-
CASSREGQGPYEQYF	TGTGCCAGCAGCAGAGAGGGACAGGGGCCCTACGAGCAGTACTTC	TRBD1	TRBJ2-7	TRBV7-9	-
CASTYGLAGLDEQFF	TGTGCCAGTACGTATGGACTAGCGGGACTCGATGAGCAGTTCTTC	TRBD2	TRBJ2-1	TRBV12-3/TRBV12-4	many
CASTRRTSGGNEQFF	TGTGCCAGCACCAGACGGACTAGCGGGGGCAATGAGCAGTTCTTC	TRBD2	TRBJ2-1	TRBV6-2/TRBV6-3	many
CASSQGSRSSYNEQFF	TGCGCCAGCAGCCAAGGTAGCAGAAGCTCCTACAATGAGCAGTTCTTC	-	TRBJ2-1	TRBV4-1	-
CASTDPPPGDTEAFF	TGTGCCAGCACCGACCCCCCGCCCGGGGACACTGAAGCTTTCTTT	-	TRBJ1-1	TRBV28	many
CASSSELAVETQYF	TGTGCCAGCAGCTCGGAACTAGCGGTAGAGACCCAGTACTTC	TRBD2	TRBJ2-5	TRBV7-9	many
CASSSLSTGGIGQPQHF	TGTGCCAGCAGTTCTCTTTCGACAGGGGGAATAGGTCAGCCCCAGCATTTT	TRBD1	TRBJ1-5	TRBV27	many
CASSTSSYNEQFF	TGTGCCAGCAGTACCAGCTCCTACAATGAGCAGTTCTTC	-	TRBJ2-1	TRBV6-2/TRBV6-3	many
CASSVGVGQETQYF	TGCGCCAGCAGCGTAGGGGTAGGGCAAGAGACCCAGTACTTC	-	TRBJ2-5	TRBV5-1	-
CASSQDGRDHEQYF	TGCGCCAGCAGCCAAGATGGGAGGGACCACGAGCAGTACTTC	TRBD2	TRBJ2-7	TRBV4-1	many
CASSLRGDSYNEQFF	TGTGCCAGCAGCTTAAGGGGAGACTCCTACAATGAGCAGTTCTTC	-	TRBJ2-1	TRBV7-2	many
CAWSGAYEQYF	TGTGCCTGGAGTGGGGCTTACGAGCAGTACTTC	-	TRBJ2-7	TRBV30	many